A selection of T cell receptor beta chains follows, all from one sample in a study of CD8 T cells in Susac syndrome. MiXCR was run by TCRdb on the immunoSEQ multiplex PCR reads, yielding one entry per CDR3 protein. The sample consists of about 140,000 distinct CDR3 sequences, nearly 97% of them appearing once. What was sequenced was CD4+ T cells from PBMCs. These receptors all stem from a human donor with Susac syndrome. Both conserved end residues are part of each CDR3. A D gene is named only where the DNA matches it firmly. Expanded clones are given a class, and other clones once, few, many or no size at all.

clone_size j_call cdr3_length d_call v_call cdr3_aa cdr3_nt
. TRBJ1-1 12 . TRBV19 CASSIVGAEAFF TGTGCCAGTAGTATAGTTGGGGCTGAAGCTTTCTTT
. TRBJ2-5 16 . TRBV20-1 CSARDLALRAGETQYF TGCAGTGCTAGAGATCTCGCGCTCCGGGCAGGGGAGACCCAGTACTTC
. TRBJ2-4 14 . TRBV19 CASRQELAKNIQYF TGTGCCAGTAGACAGGAACTAGCCAAAAACATTCAGTACTTC
. TRBJ1-1 17 . TRBV4-1 CASSQDRGRGGNTEAFF TGCGCCAGCAGCCAAGACAGGGGCCGAGGAGGGAACACTGAAGCTTTCTTT
. TRBJ1-6 14 . TRBV7-8 CASSLVGAGSPLHF TGTGCCAGCAGCTTAGTAGGGGCTGGTTCACCCCTCCACTTT
. TRBJ2-5 18 . TRBV11-1 CASAPQQLRTGGARTQYF TGTGCCAGCGCCCCCCAGCAGCTTAGGACAGGCGGGGCGCGGACTCAGTACTTC
. TRBJ1-6 14 . TRBV3-1 CASSQVEYNSPLHF TGTGCCAGCAGCCAAGTTGAGTATAATTCACCCCTCCACTTT
. TRBJ2-7 8 . TRBV14 CASREQYF TGTGCCAGCCGTGAGCAGTACTTC
. TRBJ2-3 14 TRBD1 TRBV29-1 CSVIGQGVVDTQYF TGCAGCGTTATTGGACAGGGGGTAGTAGATACGCAGTATTTT
. TRBJ2-2 15 . TRBV2 CASSDLAGYTGELFF TGTGCCAGCAGTGACCTTGCGGGCTACACCGGGGAGCTGTTTTTT
. TRBJ1-1 14 TRBD1 TRBV28 CASSRLQGRAEAFF TGTGCCAGCAGTCGACTACAGGGGAGGGCTGAAGCTTTCTTT
. TRBJ2-5 13 TRBD2 TRBV9 CASSIAGEETQYF TGTGCCAGCTCCATTGCGGGGGAAGAGACCCAGTACTTC
. TRBJ2-5 15 TRBD1 TRBV12-3/TRBV12-4 CASSLGQGVGETQYF TGTGCCAGCAGTTTGGGACAGGGGGTGGGAGAGACCCAGTACTTC
. TRBJ1-5 16 . TRBV20-1 CSAPAGGTPDNQPQHF TGCAGTGCTCCTGCCGGGGGCACCCCCGACAATCAGCCCCAGCATTTT
. TRBJ2-1 15 . TRBV7-3 CASSLMAHSYNEQFF TGTGCCAGCAGCTTAATGGCTCACTCCTACAATGAGCAGTTCTTC
once TRBJ1-4 12 TRBD1 TRBV20-1 CGQGASYEKLFF TGCGGACAGGGGGCGAGTTATGAAAAACTGTTTTTT
. TRBJ2-7 15 TRBD1 TRBV25-1 CASRGSAGQGYEQYF TGTGCCAGCAGGGGCTCAGCGGGACAGGGCTACGAGCAGTACTTC
. TRBJ1-1 13 . TRBV29-1 CSVHTTGNTEAFF TGCAGCGTTCATACAACAGGGAACACTGAAGCTTTCTTT
. TRBJ1-5 16 TRBD1 TRBV5-6 CASSLGPTGDNQPQHF TGTGCCAGCAGCTTGGGCCCCACAGGGGACAATCAGCCCCAGCATTTT
. TRBJ2-2 13 TRBD2 TRBV28 CASASGGPGELFF TGTGCCAGCGCTTCGGGGGGGCCCGGGGAGCTGTTTTTT
. TRBJ2-2 14 . TRBV29-1 CSVKQGTFTGELFF TGCAGCGTTAAACAGGGTACTTTCACCGGGGAGCTGTTTTTT
few TRBJ1-5 13 . TRBV12-3/TRBV12-4 CASSLAGDQPQHF TGTGCCAGCAGTTTGGCAGGCGATCAGCCCCAGCATTTT
. TRBJ1-5 15 . TRBV12-3/TRBV12-4 CASNPSGAEFQPQHF TGTGCCAGCAACCCTTCGGGGGCTGAATTTCAGCCCCAGCATTTT
. TRBJ2-1 18 TRBD2 TRBV12-3/TRBV12-4 CASSPGHLSGRTYNEQFF TGTGCCAGCAGTCCGGGACACCTTAGCGGGAGGACCTACAATGAGCAGTTCTTC
. TRBJ2-5 14 . TRBV20-1 CSATVSWGVETQYF TGCAGTGCTACCGTCTCGTGGGGGGTGGAGACCCAGTACTTC
. TRBJ2-5 15 . TRBV7-3 CASSLTGGAGETQYF TGTGCCAGCAGCTTAACAGGGGGGGCCGGGGAGACCCAGTACTTC
. TRBJ2-6 15 . TRBV5-1 CASSFDFSGANVLTF TGCGCCAGCAGCTTCGACTTCTCTGGGGCCAACGTCCTGACTTTC
. TRBJ2-5 14 . TRBV5-6 CASTPVGRIETQYF TGTGCCAGCACCCCCGTCGGTCGGATAGAGACCCAGTACTTC
once TRBJ2-1 10 TRBD2 TRBV29-1 CSGGRGEQFF TGCAGCGGGGGGAGGGGTGAGCAGTTCTTC
. TRBJ2-1 16 TRBD2 TRBV20-1 CSAGGGRAESYNEQFF TGCAGTGCCGGGGGGGGGAGAGCGGAGTCCTACAATGAGCAGTTCTTC
. TRBJ2-7 14 TRBD2 TRBV9 CASNVAGVSDEQYF TGTGCCAGCAACGTCGCGGGGGTGAGCGACGAGCAGTACTTC
. TRBJ2-1 15 TRBD1 TRBV6-5 CASRSTGSSYNEQFF TGTGCCAGCAGGTCGACAGGGAGCTCCTACAATGAGCAGTTCTTC
. TRBJ1-1 14 . TRBV29-1 CSVRSASRSSEAFF TGCAGCGTCCGATCAGCCTCGAGATCGTCTGAAGCTTTCTTT
. TRBJ1-5 14 . TRBV20-1 CSAWVGGGNQPQHF TGCAGTGCTTGGGTCGGGGGGGGCAATCAGCCCCAGCATTTT
. TRBJ1-1 15 . TRBV19 CASSIRGRLNTEAFF TGTGCCAGTAGTATCCGTGGCAGGCTGAACACTGAAGCTTTCTTT
once TRBJ2-7 13 TRBD2 TRBV20-1 CSARGGVAYEQYF TGCAGTGCCCGGGGGGGGGTCGCCTACGAGCAGTACTTC
. TRBJ2-5 15 TRBD2 TRBV2 CASVGASGRRETQYF TGTGCCAGCGTCGGTGCTAGCGGGAGGAGGGAGACCCAGTACTTC
. TRBJ2-2 16 . TRBV6-5 CASSYNGDPATGELFF TGTGCCAGCAGTTACAATGGGGACCCCGCCACCGGGGAGCTGTTTTTT
. TRBJ2-7 12 . TRBV14 CASSQFGDEQYF TGTGCCAGCAGCCAGTTTGGCGACGAGCAGTACTTC
. TRBJ1-1 15 . TRBV12-2 CASRLAGVRSTEAFF TGTGCAAGTCGCTTAGCAGGGGTGAGGAGCACTGAAGCTTTCTTT
. TRBJ2-5 13 TRBD2 TRBV2 CAGQRDSGETQYF TGTGCCGGCCAGCGGGACTCGGGGGAGACCCAGTACTTC